The following is a T cell receptor beta chain sequence with its context. Its antigen remains unidentified. The CDR3 totals 13 residues. Germline V gives CDR1 MNHEY, CDR2 SMNVEV (reference sequence). V was clipped by 2 bases and J by 1 base, with 5 bases between them. This entry is derived from a study of beta chain features in type 1 diabetes. The study, taken as a whole, reports: Individuals with type 1 diabetes displayed fewer insertions and more deletions at VDJ junctions. Within the patient group, naive, central memory and Treg TCRB repertoires appeared more similar to each other than within healthy donors. Within each of all four CD4+ subsets, Type 1 diabetes patients had TCRB CDR3s that were moderately but significantly shorter.

Every single donor gave one heparinised blood draw, and these averaged approximately 120 mL. Expressed TCRB transcripts were sequenced, since all the RNA that had been isolated was reverse transcribed. Mean read depth for naive, central memory and regulatory T cell samples was some 3.8 million reads. The table came from immunoSEQ multiplex PCR; TCRdb's copy has only in-frame clones and leaves some out. The sample shows approximately 160,000 clones, about a tenth of them seen only once. The TCR sequence derives from a man aged 30 to 39 with type 1 diabetes. The chain is built from TRBV27 and TRBJ1-1; D remains ambiguous. The sample was central memory CD4+ T cells from blood. In DNA form, the CDR3 reads TGTGCCAGCAGTTTACGGGAGAACACTGAAGCTTTCTTT. Translated: CASSLRENTEAFF.